Many counts were recorded for the clone carrying this TCR beta chain. The antigen is not known. CDR1 and CDR2 from the germline V gene are DFQATT and SNEGSKA (reference sequence). The CDR3 loop spans 16 amino acids. With 0 bases clipped from V and 5 bases from J, the junction kept 8 bases outside the gene matches. This specimen belongs to a study of response to subunit inactivated influenza vaccine. TCRdb passed the RT-PCR reads through MiXCR, listing each CDR3 protein once. The sample holds roughly 550,000 distinct CDR3 sequences; roughly 25% are singletons and the top ten take about 2.8%. General study points: The authors offered the suggestion that each seasonal influenza vaccination recruits few new T cells.

This same sample was also taken into another study, of T cells expressing NK-cell markers. That paper adds: UMIs accompanied the 5'RACE template switching by which TCR beta cDNA was made. Seven sequenced donors out of eight were HCMV-seropositive, one seronegative. Among the experiments, several used an anti-gamma-delta TCR antibody to restrict sorting to alpha-beta TCR T cells. What remained unclear was the HCMV specificity of expanded NKG2C+ T cell clones.

The sequence was collected from a man aged 45 to 65 who received an inactivated influenza vaccine. The chain has TRBV20-1 and TRBJ2-3, with 10 bases that match TRBD2. Here the sequenced sample was CD4+ T cells sorted from PBMCs, taken 11 to 12 days after vaccination. The CDR3 bases are TGCAGTGCTAGAGATACCCTAGCGGGAGTGGGAGATACGCAGTATTTT. This codes for CSARDTLAGVGDTQYF.